The 9 T cell receptor beta chains given below trace back to one sample, sequenced in a study of cytomegalovirus exposure and HLA in healthy donors. PCR was performed using 60 Vbeta and 13 Jbeta primers. Some clones are missing from TCRdb's copy, which holds only in-frame ones; the method was immunoSEQ multiplex PCR. Its table records about 25,000 clones. Sequencing input: PBMCs. These receptors were collected from a male donor in good health and CMV-seropositive.

This rearrangement joins TRBV4-3 to TRBJ2-7, with a weak D call TRBD1 (6 bases). CDR1 LGHNA and CDR2 YSLEER come from the germline V gene. Trimming took off 5 bases at V and 0 bases at J, with 14 bases between the two ends. There are 15 residues in the CDR3. CDR3 coding DNA: TGCGCCAGCAGCGCCGGGACATTTGGCTCCTACGAGCAGTACTTC. It specifies CASSAGTFGSYEQYF.

The chain joins TRBV29-1 to TRBJ1-2, with a tentative D call TRBD1 (6 bases). CDR1 SQVTM and CDR2 ANQGSEA come from the germline V gene. Trimming pared 6 bases from V and 8 bases from J, leaving 16 bases between. This CDR3 region has 12 residues. The CDR3 region has the DNA TGCAGCGTCGGAGGGGGGGGCCGGGGCTACACCTTC. Residues: CSVGGGGRGYTF.

This sequence joins TRBV28 and TRBJ1-2, with D unclear. Germline CDR1 is MDHEN and CDR2 is SYDVKM. There are 15 residues in the CDR3. The ends were cut back, 5 bases at V and 8 bases at J, with 21 bases in the middle. The CDR3 DNA is TGTGCCAGCAGTCCTAGCCAAACATGGGTGAAAGGCTACACCTTC. It is translated as CASSPSQTWVKGYTF.

The chain combines TRBV7-9 with TRBJ1-1; TRBD1 matches 9 bases. The CDR3 is 16 residues long. Germline V gene data show CDR1 as SEHNR and CDR2 as FQNEAQ (reference sequence). J gave up 4 bases and V 5 bases, and 11 bases lay outside the gene matches. Written as DNA, the CDR3 is TGTGCCAGCAGCCCACCAACAGGGGGCCTTGGCACTGAAGCTTTCTTT. It yields the protein CASSPPTGGLGTEAFF.

The chain combines TRBV7-3 with TRBJ2-2; perhaps TRBD2 as D (5 bases). The CDR3 is 14 residues long. Germline assignment: CDR1 SGHTA and CDR2 FQGTGA. The germline V and J ends were trimmed by 0 bases and 7 bases, with 9 bases remaining between them. For the CDR3, the DNA is TGTGCCAGCAGCTTAACGGCTAGCAACGGGGAGCTGTTTTTT. It translates to CASSLTASNGELFF.

The chain has TRBV2 and TRBJ2-7; D is unresolved. With 6 bases removed from V and 1 base from J, the gap between germline ends came to 7 bases. The CDR3 runs to 12 residues. Germline V gene sequence: CDR1 SNHLY, CDR2 FYNNEI. DNA of the CDR3: TGTGCCAGCAGCGCGGTTTCCTACGAGCAGTACTTC. This gives the protein CASSAVSYEQYF.

The J gene is TRBJ1-1, the V gene TRBV30; possible D gene TRBD1, 5 bases. CDR3 length: 15 residues. CDR1 and CDR2 (germline): GTSNPN, SVGIG (reference sequence). Trimming cost V 2 bases and J 0 bases, with 13 bases left between them. The CDR3 loop reads CAWSKPEDMNTEAFF. The CDR3 DNA is TGTGCCTGGAGTAAGCCCGAGGACATGAACACTGAAGCTTTCTTT.

The chain uses TRBV6-1 and TRBJ1-1; no definite D call. V lost 6 bases to trimming and J lost 11 bases, with 10 bases between them. The CDR3 spans 10 residues. Germline V gene sequence: CDR1 MNHNS, CDR2 SASEGT. The DNA of the CDR3 is TGTGCCAGCAGGTTTGGGAGGGCTTTCTTT. It yields the protein CASRFGRAFF.

The chain joins TRBV6-6 to TRBJ1-1; TRBD1 matches 8 bases. This CDR3 spans 16 amino acids. The germline V gene encodes CDR1 MNHNY and CDR2 SVGAGI (reference sequence). Unmatched junction bases numbered 12, after V lost 8 bases and J lost 1 base. CDR3 sequence reads: CASGLQGAPPNTEAFF. DNA of the CDR3: TGTGCCAGCGGATTGCAGGGGGCCCCTCCGAACACTGAAGCTTTCTTT.